Shown below are 21 T cell receptor beta chains from a single sample sequenced in a study of cytomegalovirus exposure and HLA in healthy donors. PCR amplification relied on 60 Vbeta primers (plus 13 Jbeta primers). The assay was immunoSEQ multiplex PCR, and TCRdb's table has in-frame clones only and misses some. Of fewer than 200,000 clones in the sample, around 80% are singletons; the top ten hold approximately 0.69%. Sequencing used PBMCs. The receptors originated from a woman in her forties in good health and CMV-seronegative.

The CDR3 DNA follows: TGTGCCAGCAGTTCTTTTAGGGAGATCACCTACGAGCAGTACTTC. This encodes CASSSFREITYEQYF. The chain recombines TRBV6-5 with TRBJ2-7, with D possibly matching TRBD2 (5 bases). Per the germline V gene, CDR1 is MNHEY and CDR2 is SVGAGI. V was shortened by 4 bases and J by 2 bases, with 15 bases between the two germline ends. The CDR3 has 15 amino acids.

The V call is TRBV4-1, the J call TRBJ2-1, with 9 bases matching TRBD2. Germline CDR1 reads MGHRA; CDR2 reads YSYEKL. The CDR3 runs to 19 residues. Trimming cost V 0 bases and J 0 bases; bases outside gene matches: 9. The CDR3: CASSQEETSGSGSYNEQFF. CDR3 coding DNA: TGCGCCAGCAGCCAAGAGGAGACTAGCGGATCTGGCTCCTACAATGAGCAGTTCTTC.

The chain couples TRBV6-1 to TRBJ2-5, with TRBD2 identical over 9 bases. This CDR3 spans 16 amino acids. CDR1 MNHNS and CDR2 SASEGT come from the germline V gene. The ends lost 4 bases at V and 5 bases at J; junction bases unmatched: 11. The CDR3: CASSGGGGRAGETQYF. In DNA form, the CDR3 reads TGTGCCAGCAGTGGCGGGGGCGGGAGGGCCGGTGAGACCCAGTACTTC.

The CDR3 DNA reads as TGTGCCAGCAGCGATAACAGTTTCCCGTTACGCGAGCAGTACTTC. Its translation: CASSDNSFPLREQYF. The chain couples TRBV14 to TRBJ2-7; D ambiguous. CDR1 SGHDN and CDR2 FVKESK come from the germline V gene. With 5 bases removed from V and 6 bases from J, the gap between germline ends came to 20 bases. CDR3 length equals 15 residues. The full variable domain, in which reference TRBV14 and TRBJ2-7 provide the parts outside the CDR3, is EAGVTQFPSHSVIEKGQTVTLRCDPISGHDNLYWYRRVMGKEIKFLLHFVKESKQDESGMPNNRFLAERTGGTYSTLKVQPAELEDSGVYFCASSDNSFPLREQYFGPGTRLTVT.

The genes are TRBV28 and TRBJ1-2; D is unresolved. Germline-derived CDR1 and CDR2 are MDHEN and SYDVKM. This CDR3 has 12 amino acids. Between the trimmed V and J ends, which lost 7 bases and 7 bases, there was a span of 13 bases. CDR3 DNA: TGTGCCAGCACCTCTTATTACGGTGGCTACACCTTC. Amino acids: CASTSYYGGYTF.

In DNA, the CDR3 is TGTGCCAGTAGTATAGAGGCAGCCCCGGGTACAGATACGCAGTATTTT. Its protein product is CASSIEAAPGTDTQYF. The rearrangement uses TRBV19 and TRBJ2-3; D is unresolved. This CDR3 comprises 16 residues. Germline V gene sequence: CDR1 LNHDA, CDR2 SQIVND (reference sequence). Trimming took 0 bases from V and 3 from J, leaving 13 bases between them.

This chain joins TRBV28 and TRBJ1-2; D ambiguous. The CDR3 sequence is 11 residues long. Germline values: CDR1 MDHEN, CDR2 SYDVKM. Trimming left V 6 bases short and J 12 bases short, with 14 bases between. CDR3: CASRLGRFDTF. CDR3 in DNA: TGTGCCAGCAGATTGGGCCGGTTTGACACCTTC.

The chain joins TRBV27 to TRBJ2-6; D call uncertain. Trimming left V 4 bases short and J 1 base short, with 5 bases between. This CDR3 is built from 14 residues. Germline assignment: CDR1 MNHEY and CDR2 SMNVEV (reference sequence). The CDR3 is CASSSFSGANVLTF. The CDR3 nucleotides read TGTGCCAGCAGTTCCTTTTCTGGGGCCAACGTCCTGACTTTC.

Details on this clone: Other DNA variants within this sample encode the same CDR3. The chain is built from TRBV29-1 and TRBJ2-3, with D perhaps TRBD1 (5 bases). Trimming removed 7 bases from V and 4 bases from J, with 21 bases in between. Germline loops: CDR1 SQVTM, CDR2 ANQGSEA. The CDR3 runs to 15 residues. CDR3 residues: CSASGFGRQPDTQYF. Here the CDR3 DNA reads TGCAGCGCCTCAGGGTTTGGTCGGCAGCCAGATACGCAGTATTTT.

The J gene is TRBJ2-1, the V gene TRBV6-1; 7 nucleotides align to TRBD1. Looked up from germline, CDR1 is MNHNS and CDR2 is SASEGT. V was pared by 6 bases and J by 2 bases, with 7 bases of the junction left unmatched. This CDR3 has 15 residues. The CDR3 spells CASRDRVGAYNEQFF. CDR3 nucleotide sequence: TGTGCCAGCAGAGACAGGGTGGGTGCCTACAATGAGCAGTTCTTC.

The chain combines TRBV30 with TRBJ1-1; the D is unclear. V was clipped by 3 bases and J by 0 bases, with 17 bases between them. The CDR3 loop spans 16 amino acids. Looked up from germline, CDR1 is GTSNPN and CDR2 is SVGIG (reference sequence). This CDR3 is CAWSRSVPGMNTEAFF. The CDR3 DNA reads TGTGCCTGGAGCCGAAGTGTACCGGGGATGAACACTGAAGCTTTCTTT.

The chain carries TRBV6-6 and TRBJ2-7; 7 bases match TRBD2. The CDR3 has 15 residues. Trimming took 0 bases from V and 3 from J; bases not matched to a gene: 5. The germline V gene encodes CDR1 MNHNY and CDR2 SVGAGI (reference sequence). The CDR3 protein is CASSYSEPGGYEQYF. The CDR3 bases are TGTGCCAGCAGTTACTCCGAGCCGGGGGGCTACGAGCAGTACTTC.

This clone has only one observation. J is TRBJ1-5 and V is TRBV6-6, with 7 bases fitting TRBD1. Per germline, CDR1 MNHNY and CDR2 SVGAGI (reference sequence). There are 14 residues in the CDR3. Germline trimming cut 8 bases from V and 6 bases from J; bases unmatched to any gene: 10. CDR3 amino acids: CASWVRGLGQPQHF. CDR3 DNA sequence: TGTGCCAGCTGGGTAAGGGGGCTGGGTCAGCCCCAGCATTTT.

This clone came up a few times. This chain joins TRBV9 and TRBJ2-1; TRBD2 agrees at 9 bases. The CDR3 is 14 amino acids. Germline loops: CDR1 SGDLS, CDR2 YYNGEE. With 1 base clipped from V and 10 bases from J, the junction kept 6 bases outside the gene matches. In DNA, the CDR3 is TGTGCCAGCAGCGTAACGCCGACTAGCGGCGAGCAGTTCTTC. It is translated as CASSVTPTSGEQFF. Using reference TRBV9 and TRBJ2-1 for the parts outside the CDR3, the full variable domain is DSGVTQTPKHLITATGQRVTLRCSPRSGDLSVYWYQQSLDQGLQFLIQYYNGEERAKGNILERFSAQQFPDLHSELNLSSLELGDSALYFCASSVTPTSGEQFFGPGTRLTVL.

CDR3 DNA: TGTGCCAGCAGTTCCGGGACTAGCGCCCTGTATTTT. Translation gives CASSSGTSALYF. J is TRBJ2-3 and V is TRBV28, with 10 nucleotides matching TRBD2. Germline V gene lookup returns CDR1 MDHEN and CDR2 SYDVKM. The CDR3 length is 12 residues. Trimming removed 4 bases from V and 14 bases from J; junction bases left unmatched: 6.

The chain links TRBV7-3 to TRBJ1-2; 9 bases fit TRBD1. Trimming cost V 2 bases and J 3 bases; bases outside gene matches: 7. Germline assignment: CDR1 SGHTA and CDR2 FQGTGA. The CDR3 consists of 16 residues. The CDR3 spells CASSLGGQGGDYGYTF. The CDR3 nucleotides read TGTGCCAGCAGCTTAGGGGGACAGGGCGGGGACTATGGCTACACCTTC.

J is TRBJ1-2 and V is TRBV6-6; D gene unclear. Germline loops: CDR1 MNHNY, CDR2 SVGAGI (reference sequence). Trimming left V 4 bases short and J 4 bases short, with 13 bases between. The CDR3 contains 14 residues. The CDR3 reads CASSSAGNPYGYTF. In DNA, the CDR3 is TGTGCCAGCAGTTCCGCCGGGAATCCCTATGGCTACACCTTC.

The V gene is TRBV5-1, the J gene TRBJ2-1; 7 bases are shared with TRBD2. Germline V lookup: CDR1 SGHRS, CDR2 YFSETQ. Trimming took 0 bases from V and 7 from J; bases not matched to a gene: 7. The CDR3 has 15 residues. The CDR3 here is CASSLESGGVNEQFF. As DNA, the CDR3 is TGCGCCAGCAGCTTGGAGTCGGGAGGAGTTAATGAGCAGTTCTTC.

The rearrangement uses TRBV28 and TRBJ2-3; possibly TRBD2 for D (5 bases). Germline V gives CDR1 MDHEN, CDR2 SYDVKM. The V end lost 6 bases, the J end lost 5 bases, and 18 bases lay between the germline ends. This CDR3 comprises 15 residues. CDR3 region: CASRTTRGMRDTQYF. DNA of the CDR3: TGTGCCAGCAGAACTACCCGAGGGATGAGAGATACGCAGTATTTT.

The chain uses TRBV19 and TRBJ2-5; weak D call: TRBD2 (5 bases). V shed 5 bases and J shed 2 bases, with 9 bases lying between them. The CDR3 length is 13 residues. CDR1 LNHDA and CDR2 SQIVND come from the germline V gene (reference sequence). The CDR3 DNA sequence: TGTGCCAGTAGTCCGGGAAGACAAGAGACCCAGTACTTC. This codes for CASSPGRQETQYF. Full variable domain (outside the CDR3, taken from reference TRBV19 and TRBJ2-5): DGGITQSPKYLFRKEGQNVTLSCEQNLNHDAMYWYRQDPGQGLRLIYYSQIVNDFQKGDIAEGYSVSREKKESFPLTVTSAQKNPTAFYLCASSPGRQETQYFGPGTRLLVL.

The chain has TRBV2 and TRBJ2-2; 12 positions match TRBD1. The CDR3 covers 18 residues. V lost 6 bases, J lost 0 bases, and 8 bases stayed unmatched. The germline V gene encodes CDR1 SNHLY and CDR2 FYNNEI. DNA for the CDR3: TGTGCCAGCAGCCCAAGGGACAGGGGGCGGACGAACACCGGGGAGCTGTTTTTT. Protein product: CASSPRDRGRTNTGELFF.